The entry that follows covers one T cell receptor beta chain sequence. Noted treatment: preoperative locoregional IRX-2 cytokine immunotherapy. Preoperative locoregional IRX-2 cytokine immunotherapy was tested in the phase Ib source study. These data belong to a study of preoperative IRX-2 immunotherapy in early breast cancer. The V and J ends lost 3 bases and 5 bases respectively, with 16 bases between them. Germline CDR1 reads KGHSH; CDR2 reads LQKENI. This CDR3 is 15 amino acids long. Only in-frame clones appear in the TCRdb table, and some are missing; sequencing was by immunoSEQ multiplex PCR. Among just over 25,000 clones listed, roughly four fifths were seen once.

This material consisted of lymph node tissue, taken after IRX-2 immunotherapy. This TCR was sampled from a human donor with breast cancer. This chain links TRBV18 with TRBJ2-5, with D maybe TRBD1 (6 bases). In DNA form, the CDR3 reads TGTGCCAGCTCACCTCATAACAGGGATGGGGAGACCCAGTACTTC. The encoded protein is CASSPHNRDGETQYF.